This T cell receptor beta chain originates from a study of T-cell memory formation after mild COVID-19. Overall study context: For the most part, TCR clusters were specific to one donor.

V was cut by 1 base and J by 7 bases, with 4 bases left in between. CDR3 length equals 11 residues. The germline V gene has CDR1 DFQATT and CDR2 SNEGSKA (reference sequence). MiXCR, applied by TCRdb to the 5' RACE reads, yields one record per CDR3 protein. The sample holds 350,000 to 450,000 distinct CDR3 sequences; about an eighth are singletons and the top ten take less than 25%. This clonotype was recorded a few times. Its antigen is not identified. Study-level results: Contracting clones from day 15 to 85 showed balanced CD4/CD8; later expanders favored CD4+. The finding that pre-infection memory included some responding clones suggested that cross-reactive memory joined.

This receptor was obtained from a young man who had mild COVID-19 (a few samples of this study predate the infection). Cell type and time point are not known. The specimen was PBMCs or a T cell subset sorted from them (not recorded which). The V gene is TRBV20-1, the J gene TRBJ1-4; D not certain. The CDR3 DNA sequence: TGCAGTGCTAGAGTGGGTGAAAAACTGTTTTTT. Translating gives CSARVGEKLFF.